The 4 T cell receptor beta chains in this list originate from one sample, sequenced in a study of CD8+ T cells in alopecia areata. RNA extraction was followed by reverse transcription into cDNA, which acted as the sequencing template. Profiling relied on immunoSEQ multiplex PCR, and the TCRdb table lists in-frame clones only, not all of them. The data contain roughly 100,000 clones, around 59% of them singletons. The sequencing input was CD4+ T cells sorted from blood. These receptor sequences come from a human donor in good health.

The chain uses TRBV7-2 and TRBJ2-1; D is unclear. Trimming took off 5 bases at V and 0 bases at J, with 2 bases between the two ends. The CDR3 consists of 12 residues. Germline V gene lookup returns CDR1 SGHTA and CDR2 FQGNSA. CDR3: CASSPSYNEQFF. DNA of the CDR3: TGTGCCAGCAGCCCCTCCTACAATGAGCAGTTCTTC.

Concerning this clone itself: Different DNA sequences within this sample yield the same CDR3. The CDR3 sequence: CASSGTGGNQPQHF. CDR3 nucleotide sequence: TGTGCCAGCAGCGGGACAGGGGGCAATCAGCCCCAGCATTTT. The V and J genes are TRBV2 and TRBJ1-5, with 10 bases fitting TRBD1. The CDR3 is made up of 14 amino acids. V trimming: 6 bases; J trimming: 2 bases; junction bases outside the gene matches: 1. The germline CDR1 and CDR2 sequences are SNHLY and FYNNEI.

This clone was detected once. CDR3 sequence reads: CASSLGQIRLDGYTF. The CDR3 region has the DNA TGCGCCAGCAGCTTGGGACAAATTCGGCTAGATGGCTACACCTTC. The V and J genes are TRBV5-1 and TRBJ1-2; D unresolved. The germline gives CDR1 SGHRS, CDR2 YFSETQ. The CDR3 runs 15 residues. V shed 0 bases and J shed 6 bases, with 15 bases lying between them.

The chain combines TRBV6-5 with TRBJ2-5; D gene unclear. The CDR3 sequence is 13 residues long. With 6 bases removed from V and 7 bases from J, the gap between germline ends came to 15 bases. Germline CDR1 is MNHEY and CDR2 is SVGAGI. This CDR3 reads CASRGLIWGTQYF. CDR3 DNA sequence: TGTGCCAGCAGAGGGCTAATTTGGGGGACCCAGTACTTC.